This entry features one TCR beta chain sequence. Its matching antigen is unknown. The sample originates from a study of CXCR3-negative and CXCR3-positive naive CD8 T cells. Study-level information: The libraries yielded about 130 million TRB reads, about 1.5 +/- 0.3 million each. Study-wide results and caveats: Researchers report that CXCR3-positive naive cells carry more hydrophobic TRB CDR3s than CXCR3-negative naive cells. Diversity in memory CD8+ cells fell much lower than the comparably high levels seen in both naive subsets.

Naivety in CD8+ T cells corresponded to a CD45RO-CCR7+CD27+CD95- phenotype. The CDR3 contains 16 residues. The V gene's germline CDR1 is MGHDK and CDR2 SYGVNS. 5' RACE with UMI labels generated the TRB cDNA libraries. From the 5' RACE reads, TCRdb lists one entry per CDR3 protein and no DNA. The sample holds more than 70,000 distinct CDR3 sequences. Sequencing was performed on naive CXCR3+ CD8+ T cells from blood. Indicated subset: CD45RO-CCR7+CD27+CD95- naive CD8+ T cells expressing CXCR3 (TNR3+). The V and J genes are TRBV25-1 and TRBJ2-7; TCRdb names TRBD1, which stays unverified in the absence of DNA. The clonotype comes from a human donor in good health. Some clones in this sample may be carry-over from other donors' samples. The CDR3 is CASRSEEGDRRYEQYF.